The source of this TCR beta chain is a study of CD4 T cells in relation to SARS-CoV-2 and coronaviruses. Broader study findings: Roughly 69% of donors had memory CD4+ clonotypes crossrecognizing SARS-CoV-2 and common cold coronavirus spike. Compared with monoreactive clones, crossreactive clones showed significantly weaker SARS-CoV-2 expansion. No donor gave both pre-pandemic and post-infection samples.

Naive and memory CD4+ T cell DNA was deep-sequenced without culture. TCRdb keeps only in-frame clones here, not all; method: immunoSEQ multiplex PCR. The sample lists some 65,000 clones, about nine tenths seen once, with around 1.5% in the top ten. The unexposed donors gave CD4+ T cells in about 2011-2018, prior to COVID-19. Details on this clone: Its antigen is as yet unknown.

Trimming took 5 bases from V and 5 from J, leaving 9 bases between them. The CDR3 loop spans 13 amino acids. In germline, CDR1 is SGHNT, CDR2 YENEEA. This chain connects TRBV11-3 to TRBJ2-2; D is unresolved. The sequence derives from a human donor in good health. Sequencing used memory CD4+ T cells from PBMCs. CDR3 loop: CASSPGQTGELFF. CDR3 bases: TGTGCCAGCAGCCCGGGTCAGACCGGGGAGCTGTTTTTT. The full variable domain, in which reference TRBV11-3 and TRBJ2-2 provide the parts outside the CDR3, is EAGVVQSPRYKIIEKKQPVAFWCNPISGHNTLYWYLQNLGQGPELLIRYENEEAVDDSQLPKDRFSAERLKGVDSTLKIQPAELGDSAVYLCASSPGQTGELFFGEGSRLTVL.